This entry features one T cell receptor beta chain sequence. These data come from a study of control samples from healthy donors and cancer patients. Clones were read by immunoSEQ multiplex PCR, and TCRdb kept only the in-frame ones, dropping some. This repertoire shows about 120,000 clones, approximately 92% found once; its top ten account for about 1%. Trimming cost V 4 bases and J 4 bases; bases outside gene matches: 4. CDR1 and CDR2 (germline): SGDLS, YYNGEE. This CDR3 spans 15 amino acids. The specimen was PBMCs. The receptor's source is a woman aged 45-60 years with colorectal cancer. The chain recombines TRBV9 with TRBJ1-4; 10 nucleotides align to TRBD1. In nucleotides, the CDR3 is TGTGCCAGCAGCCCCGGGACAGGGGTTAATGAAAAACTGTTTTTT. The encoded protein is CASSPGTGVNEKLFF.